The present T cell receptor beta chain was sequenced within a study of blood T cell repertoires in COVID-19 (dated by TCRdb to 2019 to 2021). Broadly, across the study: The collaborator samples originated in the United States, Italy and Spain and spanned the acute and convalescent phases of COVID-19. The prospective study material was composed of cDNA or gDNA derived from T cells, B-cell-depleted T cells, or PBMCs. Deeply sampled blood TCRbeta repertoires from subjects exposed to, actively infected with, or recovered from COVID-19 were included in the dataset. The repertoires were made available in a free public database intended to serve as a resource for research on the immune response to SARS-CoV-2. The samples were drawn from two sources: the first 160 participants of the ongoing ImmuneRACE study, and 950 to 1,500 subjects contributed by 6 global collaborators. A de-identified subject ID, COVID-19 status, age in years and sex were almost always included in the sample metadata. Where HLA class I and class II types were available, the types were taken from metadata supplied by the sample provider, not from assay-based typing.

TCRbeta CDR3 regions were amplified from genomic DNA using the immunoSEQ Assay, a bias-controlled multiplex PCR. The authors processed their data as follows. Within the assay, amplification of reference gene primers was used to estimate how many nucleated cells each sample contained. To quantify the absolute abundance of each unique TCRbeta CDR3 rearrangement, sequence reads were collapsed and filtered. For each sample, productive Simpson clonality was calculated as the square root of Simpson's diversity index over productive rearrangements. This immuneACCESS table, as held by TCRdb, lists in-frame sequences with V and J called but not all clones. Of the missing ones, under half trace to an unresolved V gene in checked studies; the others have no known cause. That table gives V, J and clone size, and the DNA gave D and trimming. The sample table shows some 25,000 clones, and around 91% are seen once. Clones ranked in the top ten supply 10% to 12% of the sample.

Each collaborating institution followed its own protocols to collect whole blood in K2EDTA tubes. For TCRbeta analysis, collaborator samples were shipped as frozen whole blood, as isolated PBMCs, or as DNA extracted from either sample type. The study at large found these results: Clinical and demographic metadata were provided uncurated, with the amount varying by source and participant.

This clone appeared a few times. Its antigen is still unknown. Base-call qualities are not available, and no considerably larger clone is one nucleotide away. Sequencing was performed on peripheral blood. This TCR came from a man between 65 and 85 years old with acute or convalescent COVID-19.

In nucleotides, the sequence is TGTGCCAGCAGAAAACCGGGACAGCTCTATGGCTACACCTTC. Its amino acids are CASRKPGQLYGYTF. The V and J segments used are TRBV6-5 and TRBJ1-2; TRBD1 aligns with 7 central bases. The CDR3 runs 14 residues from the cysteine to the phenylalanine. Only the CDR3 part of the read is kept: 42 bases, read in frame from the first base. V trim: 6 bases; J trim: 4 bases; unmatched bases: 8. Via the germline V gene, CDR1 is MNHEY and CDR2 SVGAGI.